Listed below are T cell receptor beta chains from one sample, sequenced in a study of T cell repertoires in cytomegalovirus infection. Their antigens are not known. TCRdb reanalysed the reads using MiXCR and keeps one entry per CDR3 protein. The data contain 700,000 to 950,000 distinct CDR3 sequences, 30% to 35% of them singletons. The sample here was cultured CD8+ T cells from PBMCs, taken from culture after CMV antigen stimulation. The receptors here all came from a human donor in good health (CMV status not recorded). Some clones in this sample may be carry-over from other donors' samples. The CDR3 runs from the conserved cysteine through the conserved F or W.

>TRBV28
CAHARDRDTGELFF
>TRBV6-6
CASSSDRRGNSPLHF
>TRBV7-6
CASSLPRRTGVYNEQFF
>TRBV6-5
CASSYSRTGGVDTQYF
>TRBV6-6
CASSFDLGTGHTEAFF
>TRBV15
CATSRVRINGELFF
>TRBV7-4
CASSSRSGLDRYGYTF
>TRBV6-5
CASTEAGYNEQFF
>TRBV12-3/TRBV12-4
CASSSQGNEQFF
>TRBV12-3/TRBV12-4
CASTLGAGNQPQHF
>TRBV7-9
CASSLRLSGANVLTF
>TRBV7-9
CASSPPYGAGGKQETQYF
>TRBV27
CASSLSATGISWGPSSPLHF
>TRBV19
CASTPTGWVPQHF
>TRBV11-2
CASSPPERVYEKLFF
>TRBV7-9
CASSLWASGGETQYF
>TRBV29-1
CSVLGPYGYTF
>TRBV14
CASSQFPPRTGVGNTIYF
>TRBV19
CASSPLPGGNQPQHF
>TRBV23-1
CASSQRRGSGNTGELFF